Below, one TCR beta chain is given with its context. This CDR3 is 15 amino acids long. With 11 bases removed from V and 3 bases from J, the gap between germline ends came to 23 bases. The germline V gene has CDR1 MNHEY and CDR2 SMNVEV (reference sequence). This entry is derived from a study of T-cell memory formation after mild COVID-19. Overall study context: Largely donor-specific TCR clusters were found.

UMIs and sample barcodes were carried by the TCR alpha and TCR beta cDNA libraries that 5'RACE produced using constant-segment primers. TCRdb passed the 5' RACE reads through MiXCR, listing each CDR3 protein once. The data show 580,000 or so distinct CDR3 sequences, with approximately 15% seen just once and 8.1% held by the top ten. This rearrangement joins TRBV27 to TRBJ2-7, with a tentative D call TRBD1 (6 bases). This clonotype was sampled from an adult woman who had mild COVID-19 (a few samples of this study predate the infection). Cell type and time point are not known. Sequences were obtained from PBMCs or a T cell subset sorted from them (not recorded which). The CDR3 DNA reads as TGTGCCTGCCGAACCCAGGGGTCGGGCAACTACGAGCAGTACTTC. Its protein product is CACRTQGSGNYEQYF.